A selection of T cell receptor beta chains follows, all from one sample in a study of Ad26.COV2.S vaccination and SARS-CoV-2 variants. The data were produced by immunoSEQ multiplex PCR, yet TCRdb's version contains in-frame clones alone and is incomplete. The top ten clones hold 3.5% to 4% of a sample with about 400,000 clones, 70% to 90% of them seen once. This sample comprised peripheral blood, obtained in a trial of Ad26.COV2.S vaccine versus placebo. The receptors were sampled from a person aged 18 to 59 who received the Ad26.COV2.S COVID-19 vaccine or a placebo. Each CDR3 is given with its conserved first and last residue. The D gene is left open where the match is weak. Clone sizes are given selectively: once, few, many, or a class where the clone is expanded.

V gene	clone size	J gene	D gene	CDR3 protein	CDR3 DNA
TRBV7-3	-	TRBJ1-2	-	CASNRLTPGHIFYGYTF	TGTGCCAGCAACCGATTAACTCCGGGACACATTTTCTATGGCTACACCTTC
TRBV7-9	once	TRBJ1-6	-	CASSPSAERASPLHF	TGTGCCAGCAGCCCTAGTGCGGAGAGAGCTTCACCCCTCCACTTT
TRBV5-1	-	TRBJ1-1	-	CASSSRTENTEAFF	TGCGCCAGCAGCTCCCGGACAGAAAACACTGAAGCTTTCTTT
TRBV18	-	TRBJ2-7	TRBD1	CASSPTQGALEQYF	TGTGCCAGCTCACCTACCCAGGGGGCCCTCGAGCAGTACTTC
TRBV28	many	TRBJ1-5	-	CASAPPISNQPQHF	TGTGCCAGCGCTCCCCCAATTAGCAATCAGCCCCAGCATTTT
TRBV6-5	-	TRBJ2-7	-	CASSYSSLGEQYF	TGTGCCAGCAGTTACTCTAGTCTAGGCGAACAGTACTTC
TRBV19	-	TRBJ1-2	TRBD1	CASSISRGHGYTF	TGTGCCAGTAGTATCTCCAGGGGGCATGGCTACACCTTC
TRBV12-3/TRBV12-4	-	TRBJ2-7	-	CASSLQYEQYF	TGTGCCAGCAGCCTTCAGTACGAGCAGTACTTC
TRBV30	-	TRBJ1-2	TRBD1	CAYARDRIVGGYTF	TGTGCCTACGCCCGGGACAGAATTGTGGGTGGCTACACCTTC
TRBV15	-	TRBJ1-2	-	CATSRVSVNYGYTF	TGTGCCACCAGCAGAGTCTCAGTAAACTATGGCTACACCTTC
TRBV19	-	TRBJ1-5	TRBD1	CASSLDRVNQPQHF	TGTGCCAGTAGCCTGGACAGGGTTAATCAGCCCCAGCATTTT
TRBV9	-	TRBJ2-5	-	CASSVGGTQYF	TGTGCCAGCAGCGTAGGCGGGACCCAGTACTTC
TRBV18	-	TRBJ1-1	-	CASSPPLGGVTFF	TGTGCCAGCTCACCACCCTTAGGGGGAGTAACTTTCTTT
TRBV25-1	-	TRBJ2-3	TRBD2	CASSELRTSSNVDTQYF	TGTGCCAGCAGTGAATTAAGGACTAGCAGTAACGTGGATACGCAGTATTTT
TRBV5-4	once	TRBJ2-3	TRBD1	CASSRPGQGTDTQYF	TGTGCCAGCAGCCGGCCGGGACAGGGTACAGATACGCAGTATTTT
TRBV5-6	-	TRBJ2-7	TRBD1	CASSSGTGGEQYF	TGTGCCAGCAGCTCCGGGACAGGGGGGGAGCAGTACTTC
TRBV5-1	-	TRBJ1-6	TRBD1	CASSLAAGGSYNSPLHF	TGCGCCAGCAGCTTGGCGGCAGGGGGGTCCTATAATTCACCCCTCCACTTT
TRBV5-1	-	TRBJ2-5	-	CASSYGHQETQYF	TGCGCCAGCAGCTACGGGCACCAAGAGACCCAGTACTTC
TRBV19	once	TRBJ2-5	-	CASSITRTSIQETQYF	TGTGCCAGTAGTATCACCCGGACAAGTATTCAAGAGACCCAGTACTTC
TRBV5-5	-	TRBJ1-1	-	CASSFGQGMNTEAFF	TGTGCCAGCAGCTTTGGTCAGGGCATGAACACTGAAGCTTTCTTT
TRBV10-3	-	TRBJ2-3	-	CAIWDGGSGDTQYF	TGTGCCATCTGGGACGGGGGTTCAGGGGATACGCAGTATTTT
TRBV30	-	TRBJ1-4	-	CAWTKMDGEKLFF	TGTGCCTGGACTAAGATGGACGGTGAAAAACTGTTTTTT
TRBV19	-	TRBJ1-5	-	CATAGSFSNQPQHF	TGTGCCACCGCAGGGTCCTTTAGCAATCAGCCCCAGCATTTT
TRBV7-8	-	TRBJ1-2	-	CASSLGGGYTF	TGTGCCAGCAGCCTAGGCGGTGGCTACACCTTC
TRBV5-4	-	TRBJ2-7	-	CASSSEVSSYEQYF	TGTGCCAGCAGCTCTGAAGTTTCATCCTACGAGCAGTACTTC
TRBV6-6	-	TRBJ2-7	TRBD2	CASSYYGTSDEQYF	TGTGCCAGCAGTTATTATGGGACTAGCGACGAGCAGTACTTC
TRBV10-3	-	TRBJ2-1	-	CAISVSRYNEQFF	TGTGCCATCAGTGTATCAAGGTACAATGAGCAGTTCTTC
TRBV30	once	TRBJ1-1	-	CAWTGGEAFF	TGTGCCTGGACCGGAGGTGAAGCTTTCTTT
TRBV5-1	-	TRBJ1-2	-	CASSPEWGYGYTF	TGCGCCAGCAGCCCGGAATGGGGGTATGGCTACACCTTC
TRBV7-2	once	TRBJ2-3	TRBD1	CASSPVDRFGTQYF	TGTGCCAGCAGCCCGGTGGACAGGTTCGGTACGCAGTATTTT
TRBV13	-	TRBJ2-7	-	CASSSWGFVEQYF	TGTGCCAGCAGCTCCTGGGGTTTTGTGGAGCAGTACTTC
TRBV10-3	once	TRBJ1-1	TRBD1	CAISGQGGNTEAFF	TGTGCCATCAGTGGACAGGGGGGGAACACTGAAGCTTTCTTT
TRBV3-1/TRBV3-2	-	TRBJ1-4	-	CASRLGPGKTEKLFF	TGTGCCAGCCGCCTAGGTCCGGGGAAAACGGAAAAACTGTTTTTT
TRBV4-2	-	TRBJ1-1	-	CASSQAGLRGARNTEAFF	TGTGCCAGCAGCCAAGCAGGCCTCCGGGGGGCGAGGAACACTGAAGCTTTCTTT
TRBV4-1	-	TRBJ1-1	-	CASSLNSGPAFF	TGCGCCAGCAGCCTGAACAGCGGTCCTGCTTTCTTT
TRBV19	-	TRBJ1-4	-	CASSPTGLANEKLFF	TGTGCCAGTAGTCCCACGGGGCTAGCTAATGAAAAACTGTTTTTT
TRBV27	once	TRBJ2-2	-	CASSFTGMTGELFF	TGTGCCAGCAGTTTTACAGGGATGACCGGGGAGCTGTTTTTT
TRBV28	-	TRBJ1-5	-	CASSSLSNQPQHF	TGTGCCAGCAGTTCCCTTAGCAATCAGCCCCAGCATTTT
TRBV5-1	once	TRBJ2-5	-	CASSVAQGRETQYF	TGCGCCAGCAGCGTAGCACAGGGAAGAGAGACCCAGTACTTC
TRBV30	-	TRBJ1-1	-	CAWSVGGGVTEAFF	TGTGCCTGGAGTGTTGGGGGCGGGGTCACTGAAGCTTTCTTT
TRBV15	-	TRBJ2-1	-	CATSRGRPYYNEQFF	TGTGCCACCAGCAGAGGAAGACCGTACTACAATGAGCAGTTCTTC
TRBV5-8	-	TRBJ2-5	-	CASSLRSLDQYF	TGTGCCAGCAGCTTGAGGAGCCTAGACCAGTACTTC
TRBV7-6	-	TRBJ2-3	-	CASSLALIGGPDTQYF	TGTGCCAGCAGCTTAGCGCTTATCGGGGGGCCAGATACGCAGTATTTT
TRBV14	-	TRBJ2-7	-	CASSPSGTYEQYF	TGTGCCAGCAGCCCCTCCGGGACATACGAGCAGTACTTC
TRBV6-5	-	TRBJ1-6	-	CASSDSFYNSPLHF	TGTGCCAGCAGCGACAGCTTTTATAATTCACCCCTCCACTTT
TRBV5-1	-	TRBJ2-2	TRBD1	CASTTNTGGRELFF	TGCGCCAGCACTACGAACACAGGGGGCCGGGAGCTGTTTTTT
TRBV23-1	-	TRBJ2-2	-	CASSQSRQATTGELFF	TGCGCCAGCAGTCAATCTAGGCAGGCGACCACCGGGGAGCTGTTTTTT
TRBV7-3	-	TRBJ2-3	TRBD2	CASSLTGQKTSGGADTQYF	TGTGCCAGCAGCTTAACGGGACAGAAGACTAGCGGGGGGGCGGATACGCAGTATTTT
TRBV9	-	TRBJ2-1	TRBD2	CASSVASGVNEQFF	TGTGCCAGCAGCGTGGCTAGCGGGGTCAATGAGCAGTTCTTC
TRBV6-1	-	TRBJ2-7	TRBD1	CASSEGTGMGYEQYF	TGTGCCAGCAGTGAAGGGACAGGGATGGGGTACGAGCAGTACTTC
TRBV30	-	TRBJ2-2	-	CASPARGLNTGELFF	TGTGCCTCCCCGGCGCGGGGCTTAAACACCGGGGAGCTGTTTTTT